This entry lists 8 T cell receptor beta chains sequenced from one sample in a study of blood T cell repertoires in COVID-19. Only in-frame clones appear in the TCRdb table, and some are missing; sequencing was by immunoSEQ multiplex PCR. The sample carries fewer than 200,000 clones, almost 80% recorded once. The sample consisted of peripheral blood. The receptors were gathered from a woman aged 70-85 years with acute or convalescent COVID-19.

The chain links TRBV2 to TRBJ2-7, with 12 bases aligning to TRBD2. This CDR3 region has 15 residues. J gave up 7 bases and V 6 bases, and 10 bases lay outside the gene matches. Germline V lookup: CDR1 SNHLY, CDR2 FYNNEI. CDR3 coding DNA: TGTGCCAGCAGCCTCGGACTAGCGGGAATGGGGGAGCAGTACTTC. Translation gives CASSLGLAGMGEQYF.

This clone was seen more than once but under ten times. The chain carries TRBV6-2 or TRBV6-3 and TRBJ1-5; 10 bases are a match to TRBD1. Looked up from germline, CDR1 is MNHEY and CDR2 is SVGEGT. CDR3 length: 18 residues. The ends lost 2 bases at V and 1 base at J; junction bases unmatched: 8. CDR3: CASSYLLDRGRSNQPQHF. As DNA, the CDR3 is TGTGCCAGCAGTTACCTCCTGGACAGGGGGAGAAGCAATCAGCCCCAGCATTTT.

The chain is built from TRBV24-1 and TRBJ1-5; 7 bases line up with TRBD1. Germline-derived CDR1 and CDR2 are KGHDR and SFDVKD. V dropped 4 bases and J dropped 5; count of bases not matched to a gene: 4. CDR3 length: 14 amino acids. The CDR3 sequence: CATSEEGADQPQHF. The CDR3 DNA is TGTGCCACCAGTGAGGAGGGGGCTGATCAGCCCCAGCATTTT.

This clone was found a few times. A read error may produce the germline difference seen at one junction end. V is TRBV6-1 and J is TRBJ2-3, with a tentative D call TRBD2 (5 bases). The CDR3 contains 14 residues. Germline V CDR1 and CDR2: MNHNS, SASEGT. The chain's CDR3 is CASSQAASTDTQYF. For the CDR3, the DNA is TGTGCCAGCAGTCAAGCGGCTAGCACAGATACGCAGTATTTT.

A note on this clone: A read error may produce the germline difference seen at one junction end. V and J are TRBV2 and TRBJ2-7, with 9 bases aligning to TRBD2. This CDR3 is built from 12 residues. Germline V gene data show CDR1 as SNHLY and CDR2 as FYNNEI. CDR3 residues: CASSSWTSEQNF. Written as DNA, the CDR3 is TGTGCCAGCAGTTCCTGGACTAGCGAGCAGAACTTC.

The V call is TRBV28, the J call TRBJ2-5; 9 bases are shared with TRBD2. CDR3 length equals 15 residues. The V segment lost 8 bases and the J segment 0 bases; nucleotides outside the gene matches: 7. CDR1 and CDR2 from the germline V gene are MDHEN and SYDVKM. The CDR3 loop is CASALREGYQETQYF. The CDR3 DNA reads TGTGCCAGCGCCTTGCGGGAGGGGTACCAAGAGACCCAGTACTTC.

V and J are TRBV5-3 and TRBJ2-3; D may be TRBD1 (6 bases). TRBV5-3 is placed among ORFs of uncertain function. CDR3 length: 16 residues. The germline V and J ends were trimmed by 0 bases and 0 bases, with 11 bases remaining between them. CDR3 DNA: TGTGCCAGAAGCTTGGTATCAGGGGCTAGCACAGATACGCAGTATTTT. It is translated as CARSLVSGASTDTQYF.

J is TRBJ2-3 and V is TRBV19, with 10 bases fitting TRBD2. This CDR3 has 16 amino acids. In germline, CDR1 is LNHDA, CDR2 SQIVND (reference sequence). Trimming removed 4 bases from V and 2 bases from J; junction bases left unmatched: 6. The CDR3 DNA sequence: TGTGCCAGTAGTAAACGAGCGGGAGGGAACACAGATACGCAGTATTTT. Translating it yields CASSKRAGGNTDTQYF.